Each of the 29 T cell receptor beta chains below was sequenced from the same sample in a study of patients and donors after allogeneic stem cell transplantation. Using its own MiXCR run on the RT-PCR reads, TCRdb lists one record per CDR3 protein. Counted here are 920,000 or so distinct CDR3 sequences, 15% to 20% occurring once; the ten biggest clones make up about 6%. The sample comprised blood, either unsorted or a sorted T cell fraction (not recorded which). The receptors derive from a human donor who was either an allogeneic HSCT recipient or a stem cell or donor lymphocyte infusion donor (not recorded which). It is not recorded whose cells these are; they may come from a transplant donor.

There are a few counts of this clonotype. V usage is TRBV5-1 and J usage is TRBJ2-5; D gene unclear. V gave up 4 bases and J gave up 4 bases, with 20 bases separating them. Germline loops: CDR1 SGHRS, CDR2 YFSETQ. The CDR3 has 16 residues. The CDR3 DNA follows: TGCGCCAGCAGCCCCGGGCCGGTTCTTTCGGGAGAGACCCAGTACTTC. Amino acids: CASSPGPVLSGETQYF. The whole variable domain, filled in from reference TRBV5-1 and TRBJ2-5, reads KAGVTQTPRYLIKTRGQQVTLSCSPISGHRSVSWYQQTPGQGLQFLFEYFSETQRNKGNFPGRFSGRQFSNSRSEMNVSTLELGDSALYLCASSPGPVLSGETQYFGPGTRLLVL.

This clonotype was picked up a small number of times. The rearrangement uses TRBV3-1 and TRBJ1-3; the D is unclear. The CDR3 runs to 12 residues. CDR1 LGHDT and CDR2 YNNKEL come from the germline V gene (reference sequence). V lost 6 bases to trimming and J lost 7 bases, with 10 bases between them. The CDR3 spells CASRDGRNTIYF. The CDR3, as DNA: TGTGCCAGCAGGGACGGAAGGAACACCATATATTTT.

This clonotype came up a few times. The chain combines TRBV6-4 with TRBJ1-1; D remains ambiguous. The germline CDR1 and CDR2 sequences are MRHNA and SNTAGT. V was pared by 8 bases and J by 1 base, with 11 bases between. This CDR3 region has 13 residues. For the CDR3, the DNA is TGTGCCAGCCGGGTCTCAAGGAACACTGAAGCTTTCTTT. It is translated as CASRVSRNTEAFF.

This chain connects TRBV20-1 to TRBJ2-6; perhaps TRBD1 as D (5 bases). With 6 bases removed from V and 0 bases from J, the gap between germline ends came to 18 bases. The CDR3 runs to 17 residues. Germline V CDR1 and CDR2: DFQATT, SNEGSKA (reference sequence). CDR3 loop: CSARTQGSYSGANVLTF. The CDR3, as DNA: TGCAGTGCCAGGACCCAGGGATCCTACTCTGGGGCCAACGTCCTGACTTTC.

The rearrangement joins TRBV7-9 to TRBJ2-7, with D possibly TRBD1 on 6 matching bases. The germline V gene encodes CDR1 SEHNR and CDR2 FQNEAQ (reference sequence). The CDR3 length is 15 residues. V lost 3 bases to trimming and J lost 1 base, with 13 bases between them. The CDR3 is CASSFGQTLSYEQYF. The CDR3 nucleotides are TGTGCCAGCAGCTTTGGACAGACTCTATCCTACGAGCAGTACTTC.

This clonotype was observed a handful of times. The rearrangement links TRBV11-3 to TRBJ2-1; 8 positions agree with TRBD2. CDR1 and CDR2 (germline): SGHNT, YENEEA. The CDR3 is made up of 15 amino acids. The junction had 5 bases not matched to a gene; V was cut back by 2 bases and J by 5 bases. The CDR3: CASSLRGGGNNEQFF. The CDR3, as DNA: TGTGCCAGCAGCTTACGGGGGGGAGGGAACAATGAGCAGTTCTTC.

In its sample, this clonotype was seen a few times. V and J are TRBV11-2 and TRBJ2-3; no definite D call. This CDR3 spans 15 amino acids. Trimming removed 5 bases from V and 1 base from J, with 13 bases in between. Germline loops: CDR1 SGHAT, CDR2 FQNNGV. CDR3 region: CASSPRAGRTDTQYF. CDR3 nucleotides: TGTGCCAGCAGCCCACGGGCTGGACGCACAGATACGCAGTATTTT. The full variable domain, with the rest looked up from reference TRBV11-2 and TRBJ2-3, is EAGVAQSPRYKIIEKRQSVAFWCNPISGHATLYWYQQILGQGPKLLIQFQNNGVVDDSQLPKDRFSAERLKGVDSTLKIQPAKLEDSAVYLCASSPRAGRTDTQYFGPGTRLTVL.

The chain uses TRBV7-2 and TRBJ1-6; 7 nucleotides agree with TRBD1. With V trimmed by 4 bases and J by 6 bases, 12 bases remained unmatched. The CDR3 sequence is 17 residues long. Germline values: CDR1 SGHTA, CDR2 FQGNSA. This chain's CDR3 is CASSSARRTGGNSPLHF. CDR3 in DNA: TGTGCCAGCAGCTCCGCACGAAGGACAGGTGGTAATTCACCCCTCCACTTT.

This chain links TRBV5-1 with TRBJ2-3; tentatively, D is TRBD2 (6 bases). The CDR3 is 16 amino acids. Germline V gives CDR1 SGHRS, CDR2 YFSETQ. V was cut by 2 bases and J by 0 bases, with 13 bases left in between. The CDR3 region is CASSFGTSTSTDTQYF. DNA for the CDR3: TGCGCCAGCAGCTTCGGGACTTCTACTAGCACAGATACGCAGTATTTT.

This clonotype was observed a few times. The chain carries TRBV13 and TRBJ2-7, with D maybe TRBD2 (6 bases). The germline gives CDR1 PRHDT, CDR2 FYEKMQ (reference sequence). CDR3 length equals 13 residues. V dropped 5 bases and J dropped 7 bases, with 15 bases sitting between them. The DNA for the CDR3 is TGTGCCAGCAGCCGGGAGTCCCGGGGGGAGCAGTACTTC. It codes for CASSRESRGEQYF.

This clonotype was seen at least ten times. The chain is built from TRBV12-3 or TRBV12-4 and TRBJ2-5; 9 bases are a match to TRBD1. CDR3 length: 14 residues. V lost 3 bases, J lost 5 bases, and 4 bases stayed unmatched. In nucleotides, the CDR3 is TGTGCCAGCAGTTTGCACAGGGGGCTGGAGACCCAGTACTTC. Translating it yields CASSLHRGLETQYF.

There are a few counts of this clonotype. Its ends do not fully match the called genes, so a read error is possible. The V gene is TRBV4-1, the J gene TRBJ2-1, with 12 nucleotides matching TRBD2. The CDR3 is 15 residues long. Germline CDR1 MGHRA, CDR2 YSYEKL. The CDR3 here is CASSQDVSSGRDTLF. The CDR3 DNA follows: TGCGCCAGCAGCCAAGATGTGTCTAGCGGGAGGGATACCCTCTTC.

This clonotype came up a few times. The V gene is TRBV12-3 or TRBV12-4, the J gene TRBJ2-1; D is possibly TRBD1 or TRBD2 (5 bases each). V lost 0 bases to trimming and J lost 8 bases, with 20 bases between them. The CDR3 extends over 17 amino acids. CDR3 sequence: CASSLAWWDPNAYEQFF. The CDR3 DNA reads TGTGCCAGCAGTTTAGCGTGGTGGGACCCCAATGCGTATGAGCAGTTCTTC.

The chain couples TRBV6-5 to TRBJ2-7; tentatively, D is TRBD1 or TRBD2 (5 bases each). The V gene lost 0 bases and the J gene lost 9 bases, with 15 bases spanning the gap. This CDR3 contains 14 residues. Per germline, CDR1 MNHEY and CDR2 SVGAGI. The CDR3 reads CASSYSDKAGGQYF. The CDR3 DNA sequence: TGTGCCAGCAGTTACTCGGACAAGGCGGGTGGGCAGTACTTC.

This clonotype came up a few times. This chain joins TRBV7-2 and TRBJ2-1, with D tentatively TRBD2 (7 bases). The CDR3 has 13 residues. CDR1 is SGHTA and CDR2 is FQGNSA in the germline V gene. Trimming took off 1 base at V and 12 bases at J, with 13 bases between the two ends. CDR3 nucleotides: TGTGCCAGCAGCTTAGTTCTAGGGGGGGGGCAGTTCTTC. Encoded protein: CASSLVLGGGQFF.

Worth noting for this clonotype: An end of the junction does not agree with germline; a read error may underlie this. This chain connects TRBV7-7 to TRBJ2-7; D gene uncertain. The CDR3 spans 13 residues. Germline CDR1 and CDR2: SSHAT and FNYEAQ (reference sequence). CDR3 residues: CASSLRQDYEQYF. The CDR3 coding sequence is TGTGCTAGCAGCTTGCGGCAGGACTACGAGCAGTACTTC. Full variable domain (missing parts from reference TRBV7-7 and TRBJ2-7): GAGVSQSPRYKVTKRGQDVTLRCDPISSHATLYWYQQALGQGPEFLTYFNYEAQPDKSGLPSDRFSAERPEGSISTLTIQRTEQRDSAMYRCASSLRQDYEQYFGPGTRLTVT.

About this clonotype: The germline gene is not matched at one end of the junction; a read error may be the cause. The chain links TRBV12-3 or TRBV12-4 to TRBJ1-3; 7 positions agree with TRBD1. This CDR3 is built from 14 residues. The CDR3 DNA reads TGTGCCAGCAGGTTAGACAGGGCTGGAAACACCATATATTTT. This encodes CASRLDRAGNTIYF.

The V gene is TRBV27, the J gene TRBJ1-2; weak D call: TRBD1 (5 bases). The CDR3 runs 16 residues. Trimming stripped 2 bases from V and 4 bases from J, with 17 bases between. Germline V gene data show CDR1 as MNHEY and CDR2 as SMNVEV (reference sequence). In DNA form, the CDR3 reads TGTGCCAGCAGTTTAAGGGGTCCCCCTTCCCCCTATGGCTACACCTTC. As protein: CASSLRGPPSPYGYTF.

V is TRBV25-1 and J is TRBJ1-4, with TRBD1 as a possible D gene (5 bases). This CDR3 region has 16 residues. Germline V CDR1 and CDR2: MGHDK, SYGVNS. V gave up 2 bases and J gave up 5 bases, with 15 bases separating them. This chain's CDR3 is CASSEGRGRKNEKLFF. CDR3 sequence (DNA): TGTGCCAGCAGTGAAGGGAGGGGCCGGAAGAATGAAAAACTGTTTTTT.

The CDR3: CASSARPGVGVPETQYF. In DNA form, the CDR3 reads TGTGCCAGCAGCGCCCGTCCGGGAGTAGGGGTCCCAGAGACCCAGTACTTC. The chain carries TRBV7-3 and TRBJ2-5; TRBD2 might be the D (6 bases). V was pared by 5 bases and J by 4 bases, with 23 bases between. In germline, CDR1 is SGHTA, CDR2 FQGTGA. The CDR3 consists of 17 residues. Together with reference TRBV7-3 and TRBJ2-5, the CDR3 gives the full variable domain: GAGVSQTPSNKVTEKGKYVELRCDPISGHTALYWYRQSLGQGPEFLIYFQGTGAADDSGLPNDRFFAVRPEGSVSTLKIQRTERGDSAVYLCASSARPGVGVPETQYFGPGTRLLVL.

V is TRBV29-1 and J is TRBJ2-1; D is ambiguous. V was cut by 6 bases and J by 11 bases, with 14 bases left in between. Per the germline V gene, CDR1 is SQVTM and CDR2 is ANQGSEA. The CDR3 is 11 residues long. CDR3 nucleotide sequence: TGCAGCGTCGAAATGACCACTCAGCAGTTCTTC. Protein sequence: CSVEMTTQQFF.

The chain is built from TRBV9 and TRBJ1-1; the D gene is possibly TRBD1 (5 bases). V was cut by 1 base and J by 0 bases, with 13 bases left in between. This CDR3 contains 16 residues. Germline CDR1 reads SGDLS; CDR2 reads YYNGEE. CDR3: CASSVLRQPMNTEAFF. In DNA, the CDR3 is TGTGCCAGCAGCGTACTCAGACAGCCTATGAACACTGAAGCTTTCTTT.

J is TRBJ1-4 and V is TRBV12-3 or TRBV12-4; TRBD1 matches at 9 bases. V shed 1 base, J shed 0 bases, and the junction held 9 bases outside the gene matches. The CDR3 extends over 19 amino acids. The CDR3 coding sequence is TGTGCCAGCAGTTTAGGCGGACAGGGGTCGTTTGCAACTAATGAAAAACTGTTTTTT. Protein product: CASSLGGQGSFATNEKLFF.

This clonotype was seen only a few times. V usage is TRBV20-1 and J usage is TRBJ2-7, with D perhaps assigned TRBD1 or TRBD2 (5 bases each). Looked up from germline, CDR1 is DFQATT and CDR2 is SNEGSKA (reference sequence). With 3 bases removed from V and 1 base from J, the gap between germline ends came to 19 bases. This CDR3 has 16 amino acids. The CDR3 DNA sequence: TGCAGTGCTAGTGGGGGTTCCGGGACGTATTCCTACGAGCAGTACTTC. As protein: CSASGGSGTYSYEQYF.

This clonotype was picked up a small number of times. The gene calls are TRBV25-1 and TRBJ2-7, with 7 bases aligning to TRBD1. The CDR3 is 14 residues long. Germline V gene lookup returns CDR1 MGHDK and CDR2 SYGVNS. With V trimmed by 4 bases and J by 3 bases, 6 bases remained unmatched. The CDR3: CASSGTGEGYEQYF. CDR3 coding DNA: TGTGCCAGCAGTGGAACAGGGGAAGGCTACGAGCAGTACTTC.

The rearrangement uses TRBV7-2 and TRBJ2-3; 7 nucleotides line up with TRBD2. The CDR3 contains 17 residues. CDR1 is SGHTA, CDR2 FQGNSA, per germline. The J segment lost 0 bases and the V segment lost 4 bases, leaving 10 bases of the junction unmatched. The CDR3 DNA reads TGTGCCAGCAGCTCCGGTGCGCGGGGGATGAGCACAGATACGCAGTATTTT. It codes for CASSSGARGMSTDTQYF.

This clonotype was recorded many times. The genes are TRBV5-1 and TRBJ2-7; possibly TRBD1 or TRBD2 for D (6 bases each). This CDR3 spans 12 amino acids. V was pared by 1 base and J by 6 bases, with 8 bases between. The V gene's germline CDR1 is SGHRS and CDR2 YFSETQ. CDR3 loop: CASSLRGAEQYF. CDR3 coding DNA: TGCGCCAGCAGCTTGAGGGGGGCCGAGCAGTACTTC.

As DNA, the CDR3 is TGTGCCAGCAGCGTAGCAGGGGCTCCTCCTAGCACAGATACGCAGTATTTT. Translated, it gives CASSVAGAPPSTDTQYF. The J gene is TRBJ2-3, the V gene TRBV9; D possibly corresponds to TRBD1 (6 bases). The CDR3 has 17 amino acids. Germline values: CDR1 SGDLS, CDR2 YYNGEE. V lost 0 bases and J 0 bases, leaving 14 bases between the germline ends.

The chain carries TRBV24-1 and TRBJ1-2, with D perhaps matching TRBD1 (5 bases). Germline loops: CDR1 KGHDR, CDR2 SFDVKD. Deletions cut 4 bases from V and 3 bases from J, with 17 bases between. This CDR3 has 16 amino acids. The CDR3 spells CATSDHRTSGYYGYTF. In DNA, the CDR3 is TGTGCCACCAGTGACCACCGAACTTCAGGGTACTATGGCTACACCTTC.